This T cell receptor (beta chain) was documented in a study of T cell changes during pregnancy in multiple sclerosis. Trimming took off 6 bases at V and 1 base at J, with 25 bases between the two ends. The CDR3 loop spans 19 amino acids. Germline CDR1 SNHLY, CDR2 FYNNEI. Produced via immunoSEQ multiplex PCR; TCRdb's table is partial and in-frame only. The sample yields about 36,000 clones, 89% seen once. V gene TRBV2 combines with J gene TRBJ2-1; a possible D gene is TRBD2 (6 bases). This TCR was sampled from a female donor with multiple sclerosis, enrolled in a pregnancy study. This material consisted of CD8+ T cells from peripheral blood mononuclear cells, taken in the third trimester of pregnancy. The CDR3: CASSPLAGLRLLSYNEQFF. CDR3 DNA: TGTGCCAGCAGCCCCCTCGCGGGACTGCGTCTTCTATCCTACAATGAGCAGTTCTTC.